This T cell receptor beta chain stems from a study of blood T cells in healthy people across ages. The CDR3 length is 16 residues. CDR1 is SGHVS and CDR2 is FQNEAQ in the germline V gene. The second PCR ran roughly 6 to 11 cycles with a sample-barcoded 5' primer and J-beta primers. TCRdb re-called the 5' RACE reads with MiXCR, one entry per CDR3 protein. The sample has roughly 1,300,000 distinct CDR3 sequences, approximately 60% seen once. This TCR came from a man younger than 35 in good health. What was sequenced was blood. V gene TRBV7-8 combines with J gene TRBJ2-5; a weak D match, TRBD1 (6 bases). The J call could be wrong; TRBJ2-7 is a better fit for the DNA end. In nucleotides, the CDR3 is TGTGCCAGCAGCTCCAGACACTTGGACAGCTCTAACGAGCAGTACTTC. This encodes CASSSRHLDSSNEQYF.